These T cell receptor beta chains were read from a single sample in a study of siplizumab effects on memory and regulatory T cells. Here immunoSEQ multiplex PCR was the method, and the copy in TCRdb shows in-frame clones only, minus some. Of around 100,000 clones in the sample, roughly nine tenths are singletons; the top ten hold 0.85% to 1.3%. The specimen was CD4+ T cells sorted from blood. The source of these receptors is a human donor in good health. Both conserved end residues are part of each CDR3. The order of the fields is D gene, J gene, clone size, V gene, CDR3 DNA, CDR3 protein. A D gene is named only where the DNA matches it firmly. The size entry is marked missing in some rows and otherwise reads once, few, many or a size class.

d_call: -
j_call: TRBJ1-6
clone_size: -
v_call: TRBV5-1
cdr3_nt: TGCGCCAGCAGCTTGGACGTCAGGGACTCACCCCTCCACTTT
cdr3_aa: CASSLDVRDSPLHF

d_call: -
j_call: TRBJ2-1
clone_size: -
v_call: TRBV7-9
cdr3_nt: TGTGCCAGCAGCTTAGTGGCGGGACTTGAGCAGTTCTTC
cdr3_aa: CASSLVAGLEQFF

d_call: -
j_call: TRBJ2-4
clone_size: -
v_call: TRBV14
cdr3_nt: TGTGCCAGCAGACTAGAAAACATTCAGTACTTC
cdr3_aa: CASRLENIQYF

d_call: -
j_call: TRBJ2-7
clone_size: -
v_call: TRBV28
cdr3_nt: TGTGCCAGCAGCCTAGACCGCTACGAGCAGTACTTC
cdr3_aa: CASSLDRYEQYF

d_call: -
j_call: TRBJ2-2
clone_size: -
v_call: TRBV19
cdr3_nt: TGTGCCAGTAGTATCTTTCTAGCGAGAACCGGGGAGCTGTTTTTT
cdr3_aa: CASSIFLARTGELFF

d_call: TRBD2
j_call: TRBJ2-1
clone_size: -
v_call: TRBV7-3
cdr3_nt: TGTGCCAGCAGCTTACTAGCGGTGGGAGGTGAGCAGTTCTTC
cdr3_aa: CASSLLAVGGEQFF

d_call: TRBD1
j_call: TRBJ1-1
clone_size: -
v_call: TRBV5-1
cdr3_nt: TGCGCCAGCAGCTTTCCAGGGGGTATGAACACTGAAGCTTTCTTT
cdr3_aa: CASSFPGGMNTEAFF

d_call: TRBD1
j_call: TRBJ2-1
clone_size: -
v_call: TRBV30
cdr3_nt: TGTGCCTGGAAACAGGGGAACGGGAATGAGCAGTTCTTC
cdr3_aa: CAWKQGNGNEQFF

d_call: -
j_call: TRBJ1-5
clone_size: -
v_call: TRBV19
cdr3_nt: TGTGCCAGTAGCCAGAACAGGGACCAGCCCCAGCATTTT
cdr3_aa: CASSQNRDQPQHF

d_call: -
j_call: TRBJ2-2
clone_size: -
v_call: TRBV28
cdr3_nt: TGTGCCAGCAGTTTTTGGGGGGACACCGGGGAGCTGTTTTTT
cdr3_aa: CASSFWGDTGELFF

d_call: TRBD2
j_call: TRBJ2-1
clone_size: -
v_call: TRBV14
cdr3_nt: TGTGCCAGCAGCCGGACTAGCGGGGGGTCCAATGAGCAGTTCTTC
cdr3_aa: CASSRTSGGSNEQFF

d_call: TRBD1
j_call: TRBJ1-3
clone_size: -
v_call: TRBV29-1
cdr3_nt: TGCAGCGTTGAAGGTCCCGGGACAGGGTCTGGAAACACCATATATTTT
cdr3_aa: CSVEGPGTGSGNTIYF

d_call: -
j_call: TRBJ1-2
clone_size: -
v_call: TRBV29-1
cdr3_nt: TGCAGCGTCGACCACCGGGAGCTTGAGGATGGCTACACCTTC
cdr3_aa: CSVDHRELEDGYTF

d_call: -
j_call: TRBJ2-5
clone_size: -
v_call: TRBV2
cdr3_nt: TGTGCCAGCAGTGAGCTTACGGAGACCCAGTACTTC
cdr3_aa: CASSELTETQYF

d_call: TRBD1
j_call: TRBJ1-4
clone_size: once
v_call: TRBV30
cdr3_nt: TGTGCCTGGGGAGGGGGCCCTGCCGAAAAACTGTTTTTT
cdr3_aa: CAWGGGPAEKLFF

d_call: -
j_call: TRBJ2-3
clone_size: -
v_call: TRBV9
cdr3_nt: TGTGCCAGCAGCGTAGAGGCACCTAACACAGATACGCAGTATTTT
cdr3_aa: CASSVEAPNTDTQYF

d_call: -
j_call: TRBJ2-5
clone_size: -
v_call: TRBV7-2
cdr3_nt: TGTGCCAGCAGCTTATTCCAAGAGACCCAGTACTTC
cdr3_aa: CASSLFQETQYF

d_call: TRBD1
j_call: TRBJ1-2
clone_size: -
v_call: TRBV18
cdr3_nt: TGTGCCAGCTCACTTAATCAGGGGGACTATGGCTACACCTTC
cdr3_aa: CASSLNQGDYGYTF

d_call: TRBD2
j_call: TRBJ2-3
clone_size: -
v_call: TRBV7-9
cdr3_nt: TGTGCCAGCAGCAATTTAGCGGGAGGGGTCGCAGATACGCAGTATTTT
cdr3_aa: CASSNLAGGVADTQYF

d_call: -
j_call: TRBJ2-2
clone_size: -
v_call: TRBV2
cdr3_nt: TGTGCCAGCAGTGACAGGGTTGTGGTCGGGGAGCTGTTTTTT
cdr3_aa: CASSDRVVVGELFF

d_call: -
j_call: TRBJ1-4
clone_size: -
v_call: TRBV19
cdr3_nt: TGTGCCAGTACCGGCACCGGGACGAGCGGTGAAAAACTGTTTTTT
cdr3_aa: CASTGTGTSGEKLFF

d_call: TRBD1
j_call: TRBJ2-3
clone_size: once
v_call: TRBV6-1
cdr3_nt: TGTGCCAGCAGTACGGACATGATCACAGGGGGCCACTTT
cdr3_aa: CASSTDMITGGHF

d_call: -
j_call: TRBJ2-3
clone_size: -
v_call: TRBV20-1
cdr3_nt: TGCAGTGCTAGACTAGCCTATACGCAGTATTTT
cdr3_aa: CSARLAYTQYF

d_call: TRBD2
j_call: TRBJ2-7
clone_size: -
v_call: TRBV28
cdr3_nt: TGTGCCAGCAGTTCTGTAGCGGGGACGGGGGGCGAGCAGTACTTC
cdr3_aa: CASSSVAGTGGEQYF

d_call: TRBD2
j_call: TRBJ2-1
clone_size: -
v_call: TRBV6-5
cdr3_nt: TGTGCCAGCAGTTACCGGGGAGCGGGATCCTACAATGAGCAGTTCTTC
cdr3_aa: CASSYRGAGSYNEQFF

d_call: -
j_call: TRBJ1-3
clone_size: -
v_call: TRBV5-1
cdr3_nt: TGCGCCAGCAGCGAAACTACAGGAAACACCATATATTTT
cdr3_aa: CASSETTGNTIYF

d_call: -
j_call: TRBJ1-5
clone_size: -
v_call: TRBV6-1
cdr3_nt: TGTGCCAGCAGATTGACGGACAGTATGGATCAGCCCCAGCATTTT
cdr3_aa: CASRLTDSMDQPQHF

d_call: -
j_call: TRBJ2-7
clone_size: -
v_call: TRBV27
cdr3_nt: TGTGCCAGCAGTTTATCAGTGGGGGAGCAGTACTTC
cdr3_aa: CASSLSVGEQYF

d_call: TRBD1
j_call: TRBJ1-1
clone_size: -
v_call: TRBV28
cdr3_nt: TGTGCCAGCAGTTCTCGGAGAGGGGGCTATAGGACTGAAGCTTTCTTT
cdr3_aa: CASSSRRGGYRTEAFF

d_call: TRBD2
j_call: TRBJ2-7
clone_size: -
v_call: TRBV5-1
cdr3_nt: TGCGCCAGCAGCTTGGTAGGGACTAGCGGGAGCGCTACGGCCTACGAGCAGTACTTC
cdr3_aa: CASSLVGTSGSATAYEQYF

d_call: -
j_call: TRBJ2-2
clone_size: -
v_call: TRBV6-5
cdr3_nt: TGTGCCAGCAGTAGACAAGGGGCGAACACCGGGGAGCTGTTTTTT
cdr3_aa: CASSRQGANTGELFF

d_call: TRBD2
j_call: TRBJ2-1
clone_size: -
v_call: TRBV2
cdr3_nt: TGTGCCAGCAGCGCAGACCGACTAGCGGGGACCTACAATGAGCAGTTCTTC
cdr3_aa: CASSADRLAGTYNEQFF

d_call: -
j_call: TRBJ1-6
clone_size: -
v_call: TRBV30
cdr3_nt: TGTGCCTTTGACCCAAGCTCCTATAATTCACCCCTCCACTTT
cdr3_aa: CAFDPSSYNSPLHF

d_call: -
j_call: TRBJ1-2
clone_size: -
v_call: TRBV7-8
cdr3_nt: TGTGCCAGCAGCCACGGGCGGAACTATGGCTACACCTTC
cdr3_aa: CASSHGRNYGYTF

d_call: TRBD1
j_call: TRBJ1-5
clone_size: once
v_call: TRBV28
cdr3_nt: TGTGCCAGTCGATACAGGGGACCGAATCAGCCCCAGCATTTT
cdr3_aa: CASRYRGPNQPQHF